This T cell receptor (beta chain) was identified in a study of blood T cells in healthy people across ages. The study, taken as a whole, reports: TCR beta diversity per million T cells fell roughly linearly with age. The unsorted PBMCs prevented any conclusive comparison of naive versus antigen-experienced cells.

CDR1 and CDR2 (germline): MNHEY, SMNVEV (reference sequence). The CDR3 contains 16 residues. Of note for this clonotype: Antigen: not known.

The authors ran a second PCR of 7 to 11 cycles using a sample-barcoded 5' primer and a J-beta primer mix. TCRdb recomputed calls from the 5' RACE reads with MiXCR, one row per CDR3 protein. Of 1.5 million to 2 million distinct CDR3 sequences in the sample, around 50% are singletons; the top ten hold 2% to 2.5%. Sequenced material: blood. The rearrangement links TRBV27 to TRBJ2-5; D call uncertain. The DNA matches TRBJ2-7 better at its end, which makes the J call doubtful. The clonotype originates from a woman between 40 and 50 years old in good health. This chain's CDR3 is CASSLSAQMGNYEQYF. The CDR3 DNA sequence: TGTGCCAGCAGTTTATCGGCTCAAATGGGGAACTACGAGCAGTACTTC.